This T cell receptor beta chain is from a study of cytomegalovirus exposure and HLA in healthy donors. At the level of the study: Among around 180 million T cells, an earlier analysis found 117 million unique TCR beta sequences. General observations from the study: DRB1 had the most TCR associations and HLA-C the fewest, a later analysis found, with rates varying by HLA locus. Roughly uniform depth of sequencing across donors was assumed in presence/absence analyses.

The CDR3 consists of 15 residues. Germline assignment: CDR1 SGDLS and CDR2 YYNGEE. V gave up 6 bases and J gave up 5 bases; unmatched junction bases: 8. Regarding this clone: Antigen: not known.

PCR was performed using 60 Vbeta and 13 Jbeta primers. Data came from immunoSEQ multiplex PCR; TCRdb stores just in-frame clones and leaves some out. The sample consists of roughly 120,000 clones, 76% of them appearing once. The sample taken for sequencing was PBMCs. The receptor comes from a man aged 45 to 65 in good health and CMV-seronegative. V gene TRBV9 combines with J gene TRBJ2-2; 9 bases fit TRBD2. CDR3 region: CASNEGGGGTGELFF. The CDR3 nucleotides are TGTGCCAGCAATGAGGGCGGGGGGGGTACCGGGGAGCTGTTTTTT.